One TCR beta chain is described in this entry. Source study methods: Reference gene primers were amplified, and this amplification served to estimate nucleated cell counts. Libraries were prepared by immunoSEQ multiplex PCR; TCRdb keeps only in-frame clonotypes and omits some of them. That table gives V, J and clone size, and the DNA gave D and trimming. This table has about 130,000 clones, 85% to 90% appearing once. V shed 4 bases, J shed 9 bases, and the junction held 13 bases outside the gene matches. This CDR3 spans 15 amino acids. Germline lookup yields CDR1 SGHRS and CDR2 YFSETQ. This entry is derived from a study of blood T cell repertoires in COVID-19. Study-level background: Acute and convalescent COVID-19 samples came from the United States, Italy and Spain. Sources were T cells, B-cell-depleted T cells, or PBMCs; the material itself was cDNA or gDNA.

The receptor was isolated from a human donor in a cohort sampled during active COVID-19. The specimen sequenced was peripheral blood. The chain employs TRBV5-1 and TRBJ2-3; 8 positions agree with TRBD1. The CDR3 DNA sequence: TGCGCCAGCAGCCTACCTGGACAGGGATCGGGAACGCAGTATTTT. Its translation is CASSLPGQGSGTQYF.